A single sample gave rise to the 27 T cell receptor beta chains below, sequenced in a study of blood T cell repertoires in COVID-19. Some clones are missing from TCRdb's copy, which holds only in-frame ones; the method was immunoSEQ multiplex PCR. The data contain about 190,000 clones, 90% of them singletons. Sequencing was carried out using peripheral blood. These receptors were collected from a man in his fifties or sixties with acute or convalescent COVID-19.

The gene calls are TRBV6-6 and TRBJ2-1, with D maybe TRBD2 (6 bases). The CDR3 covers 14 residues. CDR1 and CDR2 (germline): MNHNY, SVGAGI (reference sequence). V lost 6 bases and J lost 3, with 12 bases in between. The CDR3 reads CASRLRRGYNEQFF. The CDR3 DNA reads as TGTGCCAGCAGACTCCGGAGGGGCTACAATGAGCAGTTCTTC.

The chain has TRBV6-5 and TRBJ2-7; perhaps TRBD2 as D (5 bases). Germline V gene data show CDR1 as MNHEY and CDR2 as SVGAGI. The CDR3 is made up of 12 amino acids. V lost 7 bases and J 8 bases, leaving 15 bases between the germline ends. The CDR3: CASTGPAGKQYF. The CDR3 coding sequence is TGTGCCAGCACCGGGCCCGCCGGGAAGCAGTACTTC.

This chain joins TRBV27 and TRBJ1-2; 7 positions agree with TRBD1. The length of the CDR3 is 13 residues. The V gene end was trimmed by 5 bases and the J gene end by 4 bases; junction bases not matched to a gene: 4. The germline V gene encodes CDR1 MNHEY and CDR2 SMNVEV (reference sequence). The CDR3 sequence: CASSPYRGYGYTF. For the CDR3, the DNA is TGTGCCAGCAGTCCATACAGGGGCTATGGCTACACCTTC.

The chain links TRBV18 to TRBJ2-1; 14 positions agree with TRBD2. Germline CDR1 reads KGHSH; CDR2 reads LQKENI. The CDR3 runs to 17 residues. J lost 7 bases, V lost 3 bases, and 8 bases had no gene match. For the CDR3, the DNA is TGTGCCAGCTCACCCCGGGGACTAGCGGGAGTCAGGAATGAGCAGTTCTTC. Translating it yields CASSPRGLAGVRNEQFF.

The chain combines TRBV9 with TRBJ2-2; 9 bases agree with TRBD1. This CDR3 has 16 residues. J lost 4 bases, V lost 4 bases, and 8 bases had no gene match. Germline values: CDR1 SGDLS, CDR2 YYNGEE. In DNA, the CDR3 is TGTGCCAGCAGCTCTCCCGGGACAGGGACCACCGGGGAGCTGTTTTTT. It encodes CASSSPGTGTTGELFF. Drawing the rest from reference TRBV9 and TRBJ2-2, the complete variable domain is DSGVTQTPKHLITATGQRVTLRCSPRSGDLSVYWYQQSLDQGLQFLIQYYNGEERAKGNILERFSAQQFPDLHSELNLSSLELGDSALYFCASSSPGTGTTGELFFGEGSRLTVL.

The genes are TRBV7-9 and TRBJ2-5; 9 bases are a match to TRBD2. The CDR3 consists of 18 residues. The ends lost 3 bases at V and 4 bases at J; junction bases unmatched: 15. Germline V gene data show CDR1 as SEHNR and CDR2 as FQNEAQ (reference sequence). This chain's CDR3 is CASSLPGTSTSTGETQYF. DNA of the CDR3: TGTGCCAGCAGCTTGCCGGGGACTAGCACCTCCACTGGAGAGACCCAGTACTTC.

The chain uses TRBV5-1 and TRBJ2-2, with D possibly TRBD2 on 6 matching bases. CDR3 length: 15 residues. The germline gives CDR1 SGHRS, CDR2 YFSETQ. Trimming pared 4 bases from V and 7 bases from J, leaving 17 bases between. In DNA form, the CDR3 reads TGCGCCAGCAGCCCCCTTCCGGGAGAGGACGGGGAGCTGTTTTTT. Translated, it gives CASSPLPGEDGELFF.

This rearrangement joins TRBV7-9 to TRBJ2-1; D is unclear. The germline V gene encodes CDR1 SEHNR and CDR2 FQNEAQ (reference sequence). CDR3 length equals 11 residues. Trimming took 0 bases from V and 15 from J, leaving 9 bases between them. In DNA, the CDR3 is TGTGCCAGCAGCTTAGCGACTGAGTGGTTCTTC. Translation: CASSLATEWFF.

The chain is built from TRBV27 and TRBJ2-1; D is unclear. There are 12 residues in the CDR3. The germline V gene encodes CDR1 MNHEY and CDR2 SMNVEV (reference sequence). With 3 bases removed from V and 5 bases from J, the gap between germline ends came to 5 bases. CDR3 region: CASSFSNNEQFF. The CDR3 bases are TGTGCCAGCAGTTTTTCTAACAATGAGCAGTTCTTC.

The chain carries TRBV18 and TRBJ2-3; 10 positions agree with TRBD2. CDR3 length: 17 residues. Germline V gene data show CDR1 as KGHSH and CDR2 as LQKENI. Trimming removed 3 bases from V and 6 bases from J; junction bases left unmatched: 12. In DNA form, the CDR3 reads TGTGCCAGCTCACCTTACCTTGGCCTAGCGGGAGCCGATACGCAGTATTTT. Translated: CASSPYLGLAGADTQYF.

The chain combines TRBV7-8 with TRBJ2-3, with 10 positions matching TRBD2. Germline V gene data show CDR1 as SGHVS and CDR2 as FQNEAQ. This CDR3 has 18 amino acids. Losses at the gene ends were 2 bases for V and 7 bases for J; bases not matched to a gene: 15. CDR3 sequence reads: CASSLNPGTSGDLYTQYF. The CDR3 DNA reads TGTGCCAGCAGCTTAAACCCCGGAACTAGCGGGGATCTGTATACGCAGTATTTT.

The genes are TRBV18 and TRBJ1-5; D is perhaps TRBD1 (5 bases). Trimming removed 2 bases at V and 6 bases at J, with 11 bases between. This CDR3 is built from 14 residues. Germline assignment: CDR1 KGHSH and CDR2 LQKENI. The CDR3 DNA reads TGTGCCAGCTCACCAGCGGAGGGGCTTCAGCCCCAGCATTTT. This encodes CASSPAEGLQPQHF.

This clone has only one observation. V usage is TRBV10-1 and J usage is TRBJ2-3; 10 positions match TRBD2. Losses at the gene ends were 6 bases for V and 2 bases for J; bases not matched to a gene: 5. The CDR3 sequence is 15 residues long. Germline loops: CDR1 WNHNN, CDR2 SYGVQD (reference sequence). The CDR3 bases are TGCGCCAGCAGCAAAACTAGCGGGGTCACAGATACGCAGTATTTT. This gives the protein CASSKTSGVTDTQYF.

V usage is TRBV6-1 and J usage is TRBJ2-6; unclear D gene. Germline V gene data show CDR1 as MNHNS and CDR2 as SASEGT. Trimming shortened V by 3 bases and J by 3 bases, and 3 bases separated the two germline ends. The CDR3 extends over 13 amino acids. CDR3 coding DNA: TGTGCCAGCAGTGAGAGTGGGGCCAACGTCCTGACTTTC. It yields the protein CASSESGANVLTF.

CDR3 region: CASSTPRDRVSYEQYF. In DNA form, the CDR3 reads TGTGCCAGCAGCACGCCCCGGGACAGGGTTTCCTACGAGCAGTACTTC. The J gene is TRBJ2-7, the V gene TRBV7-9; TRBD1 matches 9 bases. V trimming: 5 bases; J trimming: 1 base; junction bases outside the gene matches: 9. This CDR3 contains 16 residues. The germline CDR1 and CDR2 sequences are SEHNR and FQNEAQ (reference sequence).

This chain joins TRBV28 and TRBJ1-1, with TRBD1 matching 10 bases. J was trimmed by 6 bases and V by 2 bases; bases with no gene match: 9. Germline V lookup: CDR1 MDHEN, CDR2 SYDVKM. CDR3 size: 16 residues. CDR3 DNA: TGTGCCAGCAGTTTACCGCGGGACAGGGGTGGGGCTGAAGCTTTCTTT. This sequence encodes CASSLPRDRGGAEAFF.

This clone was detected a few times. The chain uses TRBV27 and TRBJ1-2; 8 bases map to TRBD1. The CDR3 has 15 residues. Germline V lookup: CDR1 MNHEY, CDR2 SMNVEV (reference sequence). Trimming at V came to 5 bases and at J to 4 bases, leaving 9 bases not matched to a gene. CDR3 residues: CASSPRTGHSYGYTF. CDR3 nucleotides: TGTGCCAGCAGTCCTCGGACAGGGCACAGCTATGGCTACACCTTC.

This chain's CDR3 is CASSLSGGSPGELFF. CDR3 in DNA: TGTGCCAGCAGCTTAAGTGGCGGGAGTCCCGGGGAGCTGTTTTTT. The chain is built from TRBV11-2 and TRBJ2-2; 7 bases are a match to TRBD2. The V and J ends lost 2 bases and 6 bases, in that order; junction bases with no gene match: 6. The CDR3 totals 15 residues. The germline CDR1 and CDR2 sequences are SGHAT and FQNNGV.

This clone is a singleton in its sample. The gene calls are TRBV7-8 and TRBJ1-3; D gene ambiguous. CDR1 and CDR2 from the germline V gene are SGHVS and FQNEAQ. V lost 5 bases to trimming and J lost 0 bases, with 17 bases between them. CDR3 size: 17 residues. The chain's CDR3 is CASSPRTPTSSGNTIYF. The CDR3 nucleotides are TGTGCCAGCAGCCCACGTACCCCAACTAGCTCTGGAAACACCATATATTTT. The full variable domain, in which reference TRBV7-8 and TRBJ1-3 provide the parts outside the CDR3, is GAGVSQSPRYKVAKRGQDVALRCDPISGHVSLFWYQQALGQGPEFLTYFQNEAQLDKSGLPSDRFFAERPEGSVSTLKIQRTQQEDSAVYLCASSPRTPTSSGNTIYFGEGSWLTVV.

Regarding this clone: Germline is not matched at one junction end, which may reflect a read error. V gene TRBV4-1 combines with J gene TRBJ2-5; 8 bases are shared with TRBD2. Germline CDR1 and CDR2: MGHRA and YSYEKL. This CDR3 spans 17 amino acids. The CDR3 protein is CASSQDRLAGGQEAQYF. In nucleotides, the CDR3 is TGCGCCAGCAGCCAAGATCGCCTAGCGGGTGGGCAAGAGGCCCAGTACTTC.

This rearrangement joins TRBV5-4 to TRBJ2-1; TRBD1 aligns across 8 bases. The trim removed 0 bases at V and 6 bases at J, leaving 11 bases unmatched. Per the germline V gene, CDR1 is SGHNT and CDR2 is YYREEE (reference sequence). The CDR3 is 17 residues long. CDR3 region: CASSLAIMDRVGNEQFF. DNA of the CDR3: TGTGCCAGCAGCTTGGCGATCATGGACAGGGTGGGCAATGAGCAGTTCTTC.

This rearrangement joins TRBV2 to TRBJ2-7, with TRBD1 matching 8 bases. V shed 6 bases, J shed 4 bases, and the junction held 5 bases outside the gene matches. This CDR3 spans 13 amino acids. Germline assignment: CDR1 SNHLY and CDR2 FYNNEI. The CDR3 loop reads CASRAGGSYEQYV. CDR3 in DNA: TGTGCCAGCAGGGCAGGGGGCTCTTACGAGCAGTACGTC.

This chain joins TRBV19 and TRBJ1-5; no definite D call. V lost 5 bases and J lost 0, with 8 bases in between. CDR3 length: 14 amino acids. Germline V gene data show CDR1 as LNHDA and CDR2 as SQIVND (reference sequence). The CDR3 loop is CASSFRNSNQPQHF. DNA of the CDR3: TGTGCCAGTAGTTTCAGGAATAGCAATCAGCCCCAGCATTTT.

This clone was seen only once. The chain joins TRBV7-8 to TRBJ2-5, with 8 bases aligning to TRBD2. Unmatched junction bases numbered 7, after V lost 5 bases and J lost 2 bases. The CDR3 spans 15 residues. In germline, CDR1 is SGHVS, CDR2 FQNEAQ. This CDR3 reads CASSTGLDNQETQYF. CDR3 DNA: TGTGCCAGCAGCACGGGACTAGATAATCAAGAGACCCAGTACTTC.

This chain's CDR3 is CSAPLGQNYGYTF. The CDR3 nucleotides read TGCAGCGCCCCCTTGGGACAGAACTATGGCTACACCTTC. The chain joins TRBV29-1 to TRBJ1-2, with 7 nucleotides matching TRBD1. The CDR3 loop spans 13 amino acids. Germline lookup yields CDR1 SQVTM and CDR2 ANQGSEA. Trimming removed 7 bases from V and 2 bases from J; junction bases left unmatched: 7.

The chain combines TRBV27 with TRBJ2-1; the D gene is possibly TRBD2 (6 bases). The germline gives CDR1 MNHEY, CDR2 SMNVEV (reference sequence). Deletions cut 5 bases from V and 4 bases from J, with 18 bases between. The CDR3 length is 16 residues. The CDR3 nucleotides read TGTGCCAGCAGTCCACGACTAGTAGGAGGGTACAATGAGCAGTTCTTC. Protein product: CASSPRLVGGYNEQFF.

V and J are TRBV9 and TRBJ2-2; TRBD1 aligns across 7 bases. CDR3 size: 18 residues. J gave up 2 bases and V 3 bases, and 13 bases lay outside the gene matches. Germline loops: CDR1 SGDLS, CDR2 YYNGEE. The CDR3 region is CASSASNPGTDNTGELFF. The CDR3 DNA reads TGTGCCAGCAGCGCCTCTAATCCCGGGACAGACAACACCGGGGAGCTGTTTTTT.